Listed below are T cell receptor beta chains from one sample, sequenced in a study of T cells in Graves' hyperthyroidism and ophthalmopathy. MiXCR, run by TCRdb on the multiplex PCR reads, gives a single entry per CDR3 protein. The sample yields fewer than 650,000 distinct CDR3 sequences, about 14% seen once. Sequenced: blood. Receptor source: a woman aged 40 to 50 with Graves' ophthalmopathy. Both conserved end residues are trimmed from each CDR3.

v_call,cdr3_aa
TRBV7-9,ASSLAPGTETQY
TRBV12-3/TRBV12-4,ASSTVMTEGGYT
TRBV4-1,ASSQDRTAGYGYT
TRBV12-3/TRBV12-4,ASSLGQGYLAEAF
TRBV18,ASSPGRRAAEAF
TRBV5-1,ASSGESVAGGFVSQPQH
TRBV2,ASKKRDRVTEAF
TRBV6-2/TRBV6-3,ASRPGGSNQPQH
TRBV28,ASSGREGTYEQY
TRBV5-1,ASSNVQGETQY
TRBV12-3/TRBV12-4,ASSLGAGISNQPQH
TRBV5-1,ASSPGTGMLAEAF
TRBV4-1,ASSPRQGTFGYT
TRBV27,ASSLGKGVSYEQY
TRBV2,ASSDASGPGNTIY
TRBV6-4,ASSESFVQGTEKLF
TRBV14,ASSQFMNTEAF
TRBV28,ASSPRLAGGDTQY
TRBV12-5,ASTTTGVYEQY
TRBV11-2,ASSLDSWAGHTEAF
TRBV6-1,ASSANWDVSYEQY
TRBV6-5,ASSSPSGRFMGETQY
TRBV7-2,ASSLRSSVSEQY
TRBV20-1,SAMPLRERNYGYT
TRBV19,ASKITSSYNSPLH
TRBV6-1,ASSPPGLTEAF
TRBV19,ASSQPARSGEQY
TRBV4-2,ASSQGPGSSYEQY
TRBV6-1,ASSPGQGEVYEQY
TRBV28,ASTETGGSYEQY
TRBV4-2,ASSQDAGGRYGYT
TRBV20-1,SAKSTGREPQH
TRBV14,ASSHRLAGADEQY
TRBV9,ASSVTGATNYGYT
TRBV6-5,ASSYGISGGLNYGYT
TRBV7-2,ASSPTGGFAEQY
TRBV6-1,ASSEGWGAYEQY
TRBV7-9,ASSVGSFLYGYT
TRBV28,ASSSQWKETQY
TRBV7-3,ASSLEGLSLTGELF
TRBV12-3/TRBV12-4,ASGTPEAF
TRBV27,ASSALPGQGFNYGYT
TRBV3-1,ASSQWGQGALEQY
TRBV6-1,ATGRPYEQY
TRBV7-6,ASSLDTGGNDEQY
TRBV10-3,ATNPVQTVRGPQH
TRBV28,ASTHLGSSYEQY
TRBV6-1,ASIARDRGQVSPSI
TRBV10-3,AISDGNYEQY
TRBV24-1,ATSEIGGTEAF
TRBV25-1,ASSPNPHGGLAGGTGELF
TRBV9,ASSVTSRVSYNEQF
TRBV19,ASSGLSRPGANVLT
TRBV3-1,ASSHRDPTSTEAF
TRBV9,ASSVGGAAYEQY
TRBV28,ASTRRSQHQETQY
TRBV14,ATQPRGGNTEAF
TRBV12-5,ASGLGGANEQF